This is a list of T cell receptor beta chains from one sample in a study of identical twins. One entry per CDR3 protein, called by TCRdb with MiXCR from the 5' RACE reads. The repertoire holds approximately 210,000 distinct CDR3 sequences, with roughly 15% as singletons. These same records also appear under a second study, on T cells expressing NK-cell markers.

The sample taken for sequencing was CD8+ T cells sorted from blood. The origin of the receptors is a woman in her late teens or twenties in good health. Both conserved end residues are part of each CDR3. The D gene is left open where the match is weak. Clone size is stated in some rows and not others, as once, few, many or a class when expanded.

len | d_gene | abundance | j_gene | v_gene | CDR3aa | CDR3nt
11 | NA | medium-sized | TRBJ2-1 | TRBV24-1 | CATSAGNEQFF | TGTGCCACCAGTGCGGGCAATGAGCAGTTCTTC
14 | NA | NA | TRBJ2-2 | TRBV5-1 | CASSLDKNTGELFF | TGCGCCAGCAGCTTGGACAAGAACACCGGGGAGCTGTTTTTT
12 | TRBD1 | few | TRBJ2-1 | TRBV12-3/TRBV12-4 | CASTLTGTAEFF | TGTGCCAGCACCCTCACGGGGACAGCGGAGTTCTTC
14 | NA | few | TRBJ2-1 | TRBV19 | CASSSGALYNEQFF | TGTGCCAGTAGTTCAGGGGCCCTATACAATGAGCAGTTCTTC
12 | NA | few | TRBJ2-7 | TRBV4-2 | CASSPRLGEQYF | TGTGCCAGCAGCCCACGGCTGGGGGAGCAGTACTTC
15 | TRBD2 | NA | TRBJ2-4 | TRBV7-9 | CASSGAGEAKNIQYF | TGTGCCAGCAGCGGGGCGGGGGAAGCCAAAAACATTCAGTACTTC
16 | NA | NA | TRBJ2-1 | TRBV21-1 | CASSKAPRTGENEQFF | TGTGCCAGCAGCAAAGCTCCGAGGACGGGGGAAAATGAGCAGTTCTTC
15 | NA | NA | TRBJ2-3 | TRBV9 | CASSPRAGSTDTQYF | TGTGCCAGCAGCCCCCGGGCGGGGAGCACAGATACGCAGTATTTT
14 | NA | NA | TRBJ1-4 | TRBV9 | CASSVVGPQRKLFF | TGTGCCAGCAGCGTAGTTGGCCCACAGAGAAAACTGTTTTTT
12 | NA | few | TRBJ2-7 | TRBV12-3/TRBV12-4 | CASSQSLSEQYF | TGTGCCAGCAGTCAAAGCCTCTCCGAGCAGTACTTC
12 | NA | NA | TRBJ1-5 | TRBV25-1 | CASSGGYQPQHF | TGTGCCAGCAGTGGGGGTTATCAGCCCCAGCATTTT
12 | NA | many | TRBJ2-1 | TRBV12-3/TRBV12-4 | CASSFTTDEQFF | TGTGCCAGCAGTTTTACAACGGATGAGCAGTTCTTC
15 | TRBD1 | few | TRBJ1-3 | TRBV4-3 | CASSSHRGSGNTIYF | TGCGCCAGCAGCTCCCACAGGGGCTCTGGAAACACCATATATTTT
10 | NA | few | TRBJ2-7 | TRBV2 | CASILREQYF | TGTGCCAGCATATTACGGGAGCAGTACTTC
13 | NA | few | TRBJ2-7 | TRBV27 | CASSLSRTYEQYF | TGTGCCAGCAGTTTAAGCAGGACCTACGAGCAGTACTTC
16 | TRBD1 | NA | TRBJ2-7 | TRBV7-6 | CASSLGVRDRGHEQYF | TGTGCCAGCAGCTTAGGGGTGCGGGACAGGGGTCACGAGCAGTACTTC
17 | TRBD2 | NA | TRBJ2-2 | TRBV7-6 | CASSILAGGGNTGELFF | TGTGCCAGCAGCATCCTAGCGGGAGGCGGCAACACCGGGGAGCTGTTTTTT
14 | TRBD1 | once | TRBJ2-5 | TRBV9 | CASSVQGVTETQYF | TGTGCCAGCAGCGTTCAGGGGGTCACGGAGACCCAGTACTTC
14 | NA | few | TRBJ2-2 | TRBV6-1 | CASSRTGNTGELFF | TGTGCCAGCAGCCGGACGGGGAACACCGGGGAGCTGTTTTTT
15 | TRBD1 | few | TRBJ1-1 | TRBV10-3 | CAISGQGAVNTEAFF | TGTGCCATCAGTGGACAGGGGGCCGTGAACACTGAAGCTTTCTTT
13 | NA | NA | TRBJ2-1 | TRBV3-1 | CASSQASAVEQFF | TGTGCCAGCAGCCAAGCATCAGCGGTAGAGCAGTTCTTC
13 | NA | NA | TRBJ2-7 | TRBV29-1 | CSVVRTETYEQYF | TGCAGCGTGGTAAGGACGGAGACCTACGAGCAGTACTTC
18 | NA | NA | TRBJ2-6 | TRBV5-1 | CASSFRGRVDSGANVLTF | TGCGCCAGCAGCTTTAGGGGCAGGGTGGACTCTGGGGCCAACGTCCTGACTTTC
17 | NA | NA | TRBJ2-2 | TRBV7-6 | CASSLVQSRDLTGELFF | TGTGCCAGCAGCTTAGTCCAATCCAGAGATTTGACCGGGGAGCTGTTTTTT
14 | TRBD1 | NA | TRBJ2-7 | TRBV3-1 | CASSPGTETYEQYF | TGTGCCAGCAGCCCGGGGACAGAAACCTACGAGCAGTACTTC
12 | NA | NA | TRBJ2-7 | TRBV11-2 | CASSSQTYEQYF | TGTGCCAGCAGCTCCCAGACCTACGAGCAGTACTTC
16 | NA | NA | TRBJ2-1 | TRBV27 | CASSLSAEGVVDEQFF | TGTGCCAGCAGTTTATCAGCCGAGGGCGTCGTGGATGAGCAGTTCTTC
15 | NA | NA | TRBJ2-5 | TRBV5-1 | CATRRGEAPQETQYF | TGCGCCACGCGGAGGGGGGAGGCACCTCAAGAGACCCAGTACTTC
16 | NA | many | TRBJ2-6 | TRBV7-6 | CASSLVSQPGANVLTF | TGTGCCAGCAGCTTAGTATCCCAGCCTGGGGCCAACGTCCTGACTTTC
14 | TRBD2 | few | TRBJ2-1 | TRBV4-2 | CASSPGLLGGEQFF | TGTGCCAGCAGCCCGGGACTACTCGGGGGTGAGCAGTTCTTC
16 | NA | NA | TRBJ1-1 | TRBV2 | CASSGLQGSRNTEAFF | TGTGCCAGCAGTGGATTACAGGGTAGTAGGAACACTGAAGCTTTCTTT
18 | TRBD2 | NA | TRBJ2-1 | TRBV11-1 | CASSLGTSGQISYNEQFF | TGTGCCAGCAGCTTGGGGACTAGCGGGCAAATTTCCTACAATGAGCAGTTCTTC
15 | TRBD2 | NA | TRBJ2-3 | TRBV7-6 | CASSSTSVGTDTQYF | TGTGCCAGCAGCTCGACTAGCGTCGGCACAGATACGCAGTATTTT
14 | NA | NA | TRBJ1-1 | TRBV27 | CASMPGSRNTEAFF | TGTGCCAGCATGCCAGGGAGCAGGAACACTGAAGCTTTCTTT
12 | NA | few | TRBJ2-4 | TRBV6-1 | CASSDWDHIQYF | TGTGCCAGCAGTGACTGGGATCACATTCAGTACTTC
14 | NA | NA | TRBJ2-7 | TRBV21-1 | CASILRVYTYEQYF | TGTGCCAGCATCCTCAGGGTTTACACCTACGAGCAGTACTTC
15 | NA | NA | TRBJ1-1 | TRBV19 | CASSIQGRVNTEAFF | TGTGCCAGTAGTATACAAGGCAGGGTGAACACTGAAGCTTTCTTT
14 | NA | NA | TRBJ1-2 | TRBV13 | CASSPGRSNYGYTF | TGTGCCAGCAGCCCGGGACGTTCGAACTATGGCTACACCTTC
14 | TRBD2 | NA | TRBJ2-1 | TRBV7-9 | CASSHSYRGDEQFF | TGTGCCAGCAGCCATAGTTATCGGGGGGATGAGCAGTTCTTC
11 | NA | NA | TRBJ2-1 | TRBV19 | CASSITNEQFF | TGTGCCAGTAGTATCACCAATGAGCAGTTCTTC
14 | NA | NA | TRBJ1-5 | TRBV29-1 | CSVRLENSNQPQHF | TGCAGCGTTCGTCTTGAAAATAGCAATCAGCCCCAGCATTTT
10 | NA | NA | TRBJ1-2 | TRBV9 | CASSVDKATF | TGTGCCAGCAGCGTAGATAAGGCCACCTTC
13 | TRBD1 | few | TRBJ1-1 | TRBV10-3 | CAISEVGTEEAFF | TGTGCCATCAGTGAAGTTGGGACAGAAGAGGCTTTCTTT
14 | NA | NA | TRBJ1-1 | TRBV6-5 | CASSYQGFNTEAFF | TGTGCCAGCAGTTACCAGGGGTTTAACACTGAAGCTTTCTTT
14 | NA | few | TRBJ2-5 | TRBV5-5 | CASSLGWGSETQYF | TGTGCCAGCAGCTTGGGTTGGGGTAGCGAGACCCAGTACTTC
15 | TRBD1 | few | TRBJ2-7 | TRBV12-3/TRBV12-4 | CASSLGQGYSYEQYF | TGTGCCAGCAGTTTAGGACAGGGTTACTCCTACGAGCAGTACTTC
14 | TRBD2 | few | TRBJ2-2 | TRBV4-3 | CASSQGLADGELFF | TGCGCCAGCAGCCAAGGACTAGCGGACGGGGAGCTGTTTTTT
12 | TRBD1 | NA | TRBJ1-1 | TRBV30 | CACQGARTEAFF | TGTGCCTGCCAGGGGGCGCGCACTGAAGCTTTCTTT
14 | NA | few | TRBJ2-3 | TRBV4-2 | CASSPLGQTDTQYF | TGTGCCAGCAGCCCCCTTGGGCAAACAGATACGCAGTATTTT
14 | NA | few | TRBJ2-1 | TRBV11-3 | CASTDIRDPNEQFF | TGTGCCAGCACCGATATCCGGGACCCTAATGAGCAGTTCTTC
15 | NA | few | TRBJ2-3 | TRBV20-1 | CSAPATKASTDTQYF | TGCAGTGCTCCCGCGACAAAGGCAAGCACAGATACGCAGTATTTT
14 | TRBD1 | NA | TRBJ1-1 | TRBV7-9 | CASSYGTGGTEAFF | TGTGCCAGCAGTTACGGGACAGGGGGCACTGAAGCTTTCTTT
13 | NA | few | TRBJ2-2 | TRBV5-1 | CASSTGKSGELFF | TGCGCCAGCTCAACGGGGAAAAGCGGGGAGCTGTTTTTT
13 | NA | few | TRBJ1-4 | TRBV7-9 | CASSSEPGEKLFF | TGTGCCAGCAGCTCGGAGCCAGGGGAAAAACTGTTTTTT
14 | NA | few | TRBJ1-2 | TRBV27 | CASSPASLFYGYTF | TGTGCCAGCAGCCCCGCCAGCCTATTCTATGGCTACACCTTC